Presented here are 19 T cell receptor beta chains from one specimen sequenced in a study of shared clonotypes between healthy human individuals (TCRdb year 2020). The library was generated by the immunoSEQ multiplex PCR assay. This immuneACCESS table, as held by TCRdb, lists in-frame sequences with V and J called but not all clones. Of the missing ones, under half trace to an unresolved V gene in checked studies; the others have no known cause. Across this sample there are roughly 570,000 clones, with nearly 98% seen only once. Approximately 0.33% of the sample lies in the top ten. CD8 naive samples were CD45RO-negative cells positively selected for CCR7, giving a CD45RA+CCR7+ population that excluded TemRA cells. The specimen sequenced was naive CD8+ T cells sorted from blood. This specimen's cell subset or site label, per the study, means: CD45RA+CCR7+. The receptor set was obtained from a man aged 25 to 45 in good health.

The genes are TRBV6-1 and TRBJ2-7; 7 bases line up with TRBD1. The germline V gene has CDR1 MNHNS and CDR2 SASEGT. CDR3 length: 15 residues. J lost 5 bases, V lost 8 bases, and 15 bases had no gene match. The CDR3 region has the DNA TGTGCCAGCCCGACTCCTGACAGGGTTTCTAACGAGCAGTACTTC. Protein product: CASPTPDRVSNEQYF.

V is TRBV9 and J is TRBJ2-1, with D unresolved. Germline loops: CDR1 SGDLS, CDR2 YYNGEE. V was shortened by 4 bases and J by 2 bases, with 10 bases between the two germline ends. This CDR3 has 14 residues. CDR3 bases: TGTGCCAGCAGCCTCGGGCAGGCCTACAATGAGCAGTTCTTC. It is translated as CASSLGQAYNEQFF.

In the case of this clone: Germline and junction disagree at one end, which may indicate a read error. Here the CDR3 DNA reads TGCGCCAGCAGCTTGCCGGGGGACAGGGAGCTTCTCTTC. It codes for CASSLPGDRELLF. This chain uses TRBV5-1 with TRBJ2-1; TRBD1 aligns across 9 bases. This CDR3 has 13 amino acids. Germline loops: CDR1 SGHRS, CDR2 YFSETQ.

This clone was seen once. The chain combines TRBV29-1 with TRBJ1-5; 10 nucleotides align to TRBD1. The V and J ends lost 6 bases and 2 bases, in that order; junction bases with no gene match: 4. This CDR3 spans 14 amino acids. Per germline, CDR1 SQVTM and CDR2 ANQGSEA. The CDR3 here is CSVKGQGGNQPQHF. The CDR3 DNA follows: TGCAGCGTCAAAGGACAGGGGGGCAATCAGCCCCAGCATTTT.

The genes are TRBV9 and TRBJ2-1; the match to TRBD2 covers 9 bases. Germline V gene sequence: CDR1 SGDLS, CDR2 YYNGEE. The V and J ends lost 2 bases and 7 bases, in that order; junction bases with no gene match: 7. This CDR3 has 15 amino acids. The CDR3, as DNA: TGTGCCAGCAGCGTTTCCGGGACTAGCACTAATGAGCAGTTCTTC. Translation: CASSVSGTSTNEQFF. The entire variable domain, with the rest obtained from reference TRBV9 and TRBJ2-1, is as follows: DSGVTQTPKHLITATGQRVTLRCSPRSGDLSVYWYQQSLDQGLQFLIQYYNGEERAKGNILERFSAQQFPDLHSELNLSSLELGDSALYFCASSVSGTSTNEQFFGPGTRLTVL.

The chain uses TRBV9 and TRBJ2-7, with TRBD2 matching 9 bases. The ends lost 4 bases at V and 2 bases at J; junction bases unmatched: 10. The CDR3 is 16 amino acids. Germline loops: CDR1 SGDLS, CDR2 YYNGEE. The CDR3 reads CASSPGGLAGTYEQYF. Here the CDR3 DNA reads TGTGCCAGCAGCCCGGGGGGGCTAGCGGGAACCTACGAGCAGTACTTC.

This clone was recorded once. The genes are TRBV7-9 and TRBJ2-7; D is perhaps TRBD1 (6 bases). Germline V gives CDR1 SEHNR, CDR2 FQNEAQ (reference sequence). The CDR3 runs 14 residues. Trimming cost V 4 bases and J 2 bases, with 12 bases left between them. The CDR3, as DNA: TGTGCCAGCAGCTCCTCCAGGGGTCCCTACGAGCAGTACTTC. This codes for CASSSSRGPYEQYF.

CDR3 sequence: CASSSGGLYEQYF. CDR3 coding DNA: TGTGCCAGCAGTTCTGGGGGATTATACGAGCAGTACTTC. V is TRBV6-5 and J is TRBJ2-7; either TRBD1 or TRBD2 may fit D (5 bases each). The CDR3 sequence is 13 residues long. Trimming removed 4 bases at V and 4 bases at J, with 11 bases between. Germline CDR1 reads MNHEY; CDR2 reads SVGAGI.

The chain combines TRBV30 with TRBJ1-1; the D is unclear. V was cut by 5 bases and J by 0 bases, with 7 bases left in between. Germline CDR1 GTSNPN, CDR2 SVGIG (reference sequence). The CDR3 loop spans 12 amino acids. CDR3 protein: CAWAGLNTEAFF. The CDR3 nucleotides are TGTGCCTGGGCGGGGTTGAACACTGAAGCTTTCTTT.

This chain's CDR3 is CASSLANERDGTQYF. In nucleotides, the CDR3 is TGTGCCAGCAGCTTAGCTAATGAGAGAGACGGGACCCAGTACTTC. The chain links TRBV7-9 to TRBJ2-5, with unresolved D. V lost 0 bases to trimming and J lost 7 bases, with 15 bases between them. The CDR3 is 15 amino acids. Per germline, CDR1 SEHNR and CDR2 FQNEAQ (reference sequence).

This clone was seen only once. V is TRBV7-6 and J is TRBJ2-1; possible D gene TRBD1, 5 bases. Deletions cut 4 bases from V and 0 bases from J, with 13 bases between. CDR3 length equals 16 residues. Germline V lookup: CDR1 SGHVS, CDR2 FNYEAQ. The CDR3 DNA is TGTGCCAGCAGCTCCCCGGGTAGGGGCTCCTACAATGAGCAGTTCTTC. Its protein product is CASSSPGRGSYNEQFF.

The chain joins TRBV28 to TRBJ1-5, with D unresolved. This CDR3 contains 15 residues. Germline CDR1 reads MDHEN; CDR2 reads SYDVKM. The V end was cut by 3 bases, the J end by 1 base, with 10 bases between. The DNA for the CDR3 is TGTGCCAGCAGTTTCAGGCCAGTCAGCAATCAGCCCCAGCATTTT. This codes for CASSFRPVSNQPQHF.

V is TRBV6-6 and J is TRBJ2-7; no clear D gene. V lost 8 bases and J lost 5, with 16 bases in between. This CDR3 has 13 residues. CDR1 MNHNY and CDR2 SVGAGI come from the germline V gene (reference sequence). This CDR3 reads CASADLRVHEQYF. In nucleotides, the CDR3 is TGTGCCAGCGCCGACCTGCGTGTCCACGAGCAGTACTTC.

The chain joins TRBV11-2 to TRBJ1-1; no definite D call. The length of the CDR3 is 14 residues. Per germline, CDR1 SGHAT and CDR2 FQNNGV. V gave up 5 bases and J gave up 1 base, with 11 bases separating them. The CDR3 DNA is TGTGCCAGCAGCCGTTTTCCCGGGAACACTGAAGCTTTCTTT. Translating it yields CASSRFPGNTEAFF.

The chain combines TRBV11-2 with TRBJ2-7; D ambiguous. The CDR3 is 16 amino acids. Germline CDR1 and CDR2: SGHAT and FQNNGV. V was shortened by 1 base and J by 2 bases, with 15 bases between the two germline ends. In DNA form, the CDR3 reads TGTGCCAGCAGCTTAGTTGAGCAGAAACCTCCCTACGAGCAGTACTTC. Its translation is CASSLVEQKPPYEQYF.

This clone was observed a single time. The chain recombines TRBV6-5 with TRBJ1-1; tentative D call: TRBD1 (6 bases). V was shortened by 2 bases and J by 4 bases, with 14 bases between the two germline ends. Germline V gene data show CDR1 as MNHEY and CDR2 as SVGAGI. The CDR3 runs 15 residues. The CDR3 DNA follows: TGTGCCAGCAGTTACCTAGGGGGGGCGGGCACTGAAGCTTTCTTT. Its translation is CASSYLGGAGTEAFF.

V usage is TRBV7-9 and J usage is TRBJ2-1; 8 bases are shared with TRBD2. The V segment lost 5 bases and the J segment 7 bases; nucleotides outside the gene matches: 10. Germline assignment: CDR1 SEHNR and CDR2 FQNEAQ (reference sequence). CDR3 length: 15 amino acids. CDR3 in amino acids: CASSELAEGWNEQFF. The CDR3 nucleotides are TGTGCCAGCAGCGAACTAGCGGAGGGGTGGAATGAGCAGTTCTTC.

The CDR3 loop reads CASSTGTGYYEQYF. The CDR3 bases are TGTGCCAGCAGCACCGGGACAGGGTACTACGAGCAGTACTTC. This chain uses TRBV7-6 with TRBJ2-7, with 9 bases lining up with TRBD1. The ends lost 5 bases at V and 3 bases at J; junction bases unmatched: 5. The CDR3 extends over 14 amino acids. CDR1 SGHVS and CDR2 FNYEAQ come from the germline V gene. The entire variable domain, with the rest obtained from reference TRBV7-6 and TRBJ2-7, is as follows: GAGVSQSPRYKVTKRGQDVALRCDPISGHVSLYWYRQALGQGPEFLTYFNYEAQQDKSGLPNDRFSAERPEGSISTLTIQRTEQRDSAMYRCASSTGTGYYEQYFGPGTRLTVT.

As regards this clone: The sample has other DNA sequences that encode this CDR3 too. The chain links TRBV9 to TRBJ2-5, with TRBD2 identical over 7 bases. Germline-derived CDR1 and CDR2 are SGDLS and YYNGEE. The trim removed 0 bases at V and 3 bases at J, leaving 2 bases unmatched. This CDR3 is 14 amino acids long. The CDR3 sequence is CASSVGGLEETQYF. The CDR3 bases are TGTGCCAGCAGCGTAGGCGGACTAGAAGAGACCCAGTACTTC.